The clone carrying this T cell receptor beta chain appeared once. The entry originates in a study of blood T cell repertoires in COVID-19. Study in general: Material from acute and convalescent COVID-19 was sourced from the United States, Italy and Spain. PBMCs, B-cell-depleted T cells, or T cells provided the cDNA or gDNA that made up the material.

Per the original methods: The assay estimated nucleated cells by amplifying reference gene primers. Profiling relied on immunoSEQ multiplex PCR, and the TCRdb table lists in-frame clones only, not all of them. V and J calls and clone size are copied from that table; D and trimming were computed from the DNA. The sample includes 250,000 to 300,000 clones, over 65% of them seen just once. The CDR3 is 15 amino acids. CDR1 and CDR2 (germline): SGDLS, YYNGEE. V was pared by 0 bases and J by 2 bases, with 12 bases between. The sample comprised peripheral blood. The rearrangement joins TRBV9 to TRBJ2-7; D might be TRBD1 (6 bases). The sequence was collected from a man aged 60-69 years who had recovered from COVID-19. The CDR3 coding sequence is TGTGCCAGCAGCGTAGCCGAGACAGGAGCCTACGAGCAGTACTTC. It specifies CASSVAETGAYEQYF.